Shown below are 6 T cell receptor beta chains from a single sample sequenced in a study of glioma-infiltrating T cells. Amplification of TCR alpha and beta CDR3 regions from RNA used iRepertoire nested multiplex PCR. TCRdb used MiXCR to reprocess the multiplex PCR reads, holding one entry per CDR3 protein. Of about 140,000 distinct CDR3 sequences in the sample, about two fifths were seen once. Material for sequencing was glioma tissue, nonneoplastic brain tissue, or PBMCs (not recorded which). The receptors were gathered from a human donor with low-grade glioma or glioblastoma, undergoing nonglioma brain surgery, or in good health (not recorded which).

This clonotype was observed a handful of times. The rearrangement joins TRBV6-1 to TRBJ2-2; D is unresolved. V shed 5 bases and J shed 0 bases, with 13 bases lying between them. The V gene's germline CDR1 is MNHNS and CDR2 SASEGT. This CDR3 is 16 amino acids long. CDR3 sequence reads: CASSYAWSSNTGELFF. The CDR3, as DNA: TGTGCCAGCAGTTATGCTTGGAGTTCGAACACCGGGGAGCTGTTTTTT.

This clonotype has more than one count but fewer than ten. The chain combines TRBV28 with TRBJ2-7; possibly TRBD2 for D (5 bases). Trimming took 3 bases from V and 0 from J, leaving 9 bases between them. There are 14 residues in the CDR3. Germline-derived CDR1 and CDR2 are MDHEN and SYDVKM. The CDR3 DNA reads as TGTGCCAGCAGTTTGTTCGGGAACTCCTACGAGCAGTACTTC. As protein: CASSLFGNSYEQYF.

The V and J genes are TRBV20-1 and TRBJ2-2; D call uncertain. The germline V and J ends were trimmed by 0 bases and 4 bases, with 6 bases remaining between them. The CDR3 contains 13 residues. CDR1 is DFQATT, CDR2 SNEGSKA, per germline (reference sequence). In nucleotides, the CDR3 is TGCAGTGCTAGAGATTCCGGCACCGGGGAGCTGTTTTTT. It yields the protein CSARDSGTGELFF.

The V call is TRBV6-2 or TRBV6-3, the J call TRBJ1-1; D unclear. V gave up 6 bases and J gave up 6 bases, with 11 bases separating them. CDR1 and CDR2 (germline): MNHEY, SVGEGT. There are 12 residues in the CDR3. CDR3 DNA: TGTGCCAGCAGAAGTAGGGCCGCTGAAGCTTTCTTT. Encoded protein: CASRSRAAEAFF.

Here the CDR3 reads CASSLVSGNTEAFF. Here the CDR3 DNA reads TGTGCCAGCAGCTTAGTGTCAGGGAACACTGAAGCTTTCTTT. The V gene is TRBV7-2, the J gene TRBJ1-1; no definite D call. CDR3 length: 14 amino acids. The V gene lost 1 base and the J gene lost 1 base, with 7 bases spanning the gap. Germline-derived CDR1 and CDR2 are SGHTA and FQGNSA. The whole variable domain, remainder taken from reference TRBV7-2 and TRBJ1-1, is GAGVSQSPSNKVTEKGKDVELRCDPISGHTALYWYRQSLGQGLEFLIYFQGNSAPDKSGLPSDRFSAERTGGSVSTLTIQRTQQEDSAVYLCASSLVSGNTEAFFGQGTRLTVV.

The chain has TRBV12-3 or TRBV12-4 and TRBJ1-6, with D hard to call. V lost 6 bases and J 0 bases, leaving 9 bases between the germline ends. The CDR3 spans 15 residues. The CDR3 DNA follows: TGTGCCAGCAGGATAGATAGCTCCTATAATTCACCCCTCCACTTT. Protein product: CASRIDSSYNSPLHF.